The present T cell receptor beta chain was sequenced within a study of cytomegalovirus exposure and HLA in healthy donors. General study findings and limits: A list of 150 or so TCR beta chains associated with cytomegalovirus was given.

Both 60 Vbeta primers and 13 Jbeta primers went into the PCR. TCRdb's copy holds only in-frame clones and misses some; the assay was immunoSEQ multiplex PCR. The data contain some 200,000 clones, roughly 79% of them seen just once; the ten biggest clones take up roughly 2.1%. Details on this clone: Its target is unknown. Other DNA sequences in the sample encode the same CDR3.

CDR3 length: 14 residues. Germline CDR1 is SEHNR and CDR2 is FQNEAQ (reference sequence). The V end lost 5 bases, the J end lost 2 bases, and 9 bases lay between the germline ends. This chain joins TRBV7-9 and TRBJ1-4; maybe TRBD1 (6 bases). Sequenced: PBMCs. The receptor was isolated from a woman in her twenties or thirties in good health and CMV-seropositive. The CDR3 region has the DNA TGTGCCAGCAGCCTCGGACAGACTAATGAAAAACTGTTTTTT. This codes for CASSLGQTNEKLFF. The whole variable domain, filled in from reference TRBV7-9 and TRBJ1-4, reads DTGVSQNPRHKITKRGQNVTFRCDPISEHNRLYWYRQTLGQGPEFLTYFQNEAQLEKSRLLSDRFSAERPKGSFSTLEIQRTEQGDSAMYLCASSLGQTNEKLFFGSGTQLSVL.